The 27 T cell receptor beta chains presented below share a single source sample, sequenced in a study of blood T cell repertoires in COVID-19. Sequenced by immunoSEQ multiplex PCR; TCRdb stores in-frame clones only, minus some. The table lists 130,000 to 150,000 clones, over 75% of them singletons, with 13% in the top ten. Sample: peripheral blood. All receptors derive from a man aged 60 to 69 with active or convalescent COVID-19.

The chain employs TRBV19 and TRBJ2-5; D is unresolved. V lost 6 bases, J lost 1 base, and 9 bases lay in between. The CDR3 has 13 residues. From germline, CDR1 is LNHDA and CDR2 SQIVND (reference sequence). CDR3 DNA sequence: TGTGCCAGTAGCGAGACTCTCCAAGAGACCCAGTACTTC. Translated, it gives CASSETLQETQYF.

This clone has at least ten counts. The genes are TRBV27 and TRBJ1-5; 8 bases are shared with TRBD1. Germline trimming cut 2 bases from V and 1 base from J; bases unmatched to any gene: 4. The germline V gene encodes CDR1 MNHEY and CDR2 SMNVEV (reference sequence). The CDR3 has 16 amino acids. This CDR3 is CASSLAGGGSNQPQHF. The CDR3 DNA reads as TGTGCCAGCAGTTTAGCAGGGGGCGGAAGCAATCAGCCCCAGCATTTT.

Notes on this clone: Different DNA sequences within this sample yield the same CDR3. The chain combines TRBV4-3 with TRBJ2-2; TRBD2 matches at 12 bases. Trimming took 3 bases from V and 1 from J; bases not matched to a gene: 0. The germline gives CDR1 LGHNA, CDR2 YSLEER. The CDR3 totals 16 residues. CDR3 amino acids: CASSQGLAGNTGELFF. The CDR3, as DNA: TGCGCCAGCAGCCAGGGACTAGCGGGGAACACCGGGGAGCTGTTTTTT.

The chain carries TRBV6-1 and TRBJ2-7; weak D call: TRBD2 (7 bases). Per the germline V gene, CDR1 is MNHNS and CDR2 is SASEGT. V shed 1 base and J shed 0 bases, with 10 bases lying between them. This CDR3 is 15 amino acids long. CDR3 sequence (DNA): TGTGCCAGCAGTGAAGGGGGGGGGCCCTCCTACGAGCAGTACTTC. Protein product: CASSEGGGPSYEQYF.

The gene calls are TRBV11-2 and TRBJ2-7, with a tentative D call TRBD2 (5 bases). The CDR3 covers 17 residues. Germline V gene sequence: CDR1 SGHAT, CDR2 FQNNGV. Trimming took off 1 base at V and 0 bases at J, with 16 bases between the two ends. The CDR3 is CASSLGFVSGSSYEQYF. Here the CDR3 DNA reads TGTGCCAGCAGCTTAGGGTTCGTTTCGGGGAGCTCCTACGAGCAGTACTTC.

This clone came up once. V and J are TRBV5-1 and TRBJ2-7; no clear D gene. CDR3 length: 14 residues. Germline CDR1 is SGHRS and CDR2 is YFSETQ. V was pared by 0 bases and J by 0 bases, with 7 bases between. This CDR3 is CASSLGPGSYEQYF. CDR3 in DNA: TGCGCCAGCAGCTTGGGACCGGGCTCCTACGAGCAGTACTTC.

The rearrangement uses TRBV3-1 (or the pseudogene TRBV3-2) and TRBJ2-3; TRBD2 aligns across 10 bases. The CDR3 totals 15 residues. The V and J ends lost 8 bases and 2 bases, in that order; junction bases with no gene match: 7. CDR1 and CDR2 (germline): LGHDT, YNNKEL (reference sequence). CDR3 in DNA: TGTGCCAGCTCACGACTAGCGGGTACCACAGATACGCAGTATTTT. This codes for CASSRLAGTTDTQYF.

This rearrangement joins TRBV5-1 to TRBJ2-7; D might be TRBD2 (5 bases). The CDR3 extends over 13 amino acids. Germline loops: CDR1 SGHRS, CDR2 YFSETQ. V lost 8 bases and J lost 4, with 16 bases in between. The CDR3, as DNA: TGCGCCAGTATCAGGAGGTTAGATTACGAGCAGTACTTC. Protein sequence: CASIRRLDYEQYF.

This clone was counted a single time. The chain is built from TRBV6-5 and TRBJ2-7; possibly TRBD1 for D (6 bases). With 5 bases removed from V and 4 bases from J, the gap between germline ends came to 12 bases. CDR1 and CDR2 (germline): MNHEY, SVGAGI. This CDR3 is 13 amino acids long. In nucleotides, the CDR3 is TGTGCCAGCAGTATATCGACAGGTTACGAGCAGTACTTC. Translation gives CASSISTGYEQYF.

There are a few counts of this clone. The J gene is TRBJ2-2, the V gene TRBV7-9; 8 nucleotides agree with TRBD2. CDR1 and CDR2 from the germline V gene are SEHNR and FQNEAQ (reference sequence). The CDR3 has 16 amino acids. The J segment lost 4 bases and the V segment lost 6 bases, leaving 10 bases of the junction unmatched. The CDR3 reads CASRQGGLGSTGELFF. In DNA, the CDR3 is TGTGCCAGCAGACAAGGGGGACTAGGGTCCACCGGGGAGCTGTTTTTT.

CDR3 region: CASSLVGFSYEQYF. The CDR3 coding sequence is TGTGCCAGCAGCTTGGTCGGTTTCTCCTACGAGCAGTACTTC. This sequence joins TRBV5-5 and TRBJ2-7; D is unclear. Germline V gene lookup returns CDR1 SGHKS and CDR2 YYEKEE (reference sequence). Trimming removed 0 bases from V and 0 bases from J, with 7 bases in between. CDR3 length: 14 residues.

This chain connects TRBV9 to TRBJ2-5; 9 bases map to TRBD1. The germline V gene has CDR1 SGDLS and CDR2 YYNGEE. The CDR3 is made up of 14 amino acids. J was trimmed by 2 bases and V by 4 bases; bases with no gene match: 3. DNA of the CDR3: TGTGCCAGCAGCTGGACAGGGGATCAAGAGACCCAGTACTTC. It codes for CASSWTGDQETQYF.

This clone was seen repeatedly, ten times or more. This chain joins TRBV11-2 and TRBJ2-7, with 10 bases lining up with TRBD1. The V and J ends lost 8 bases and 3 bases, in that order; junction bases with no gene match: 10. The V gene's germline CDR1 is SGHAT and CDR2 FQNNGV. The CDR3 loop spans 15 amino acids. The CDR3 DNA sequence: TGTGCCAGCTGGGTAAGGGACAGGGGTATCTACGAGCAGTACTTC. It specifies CASWVRDRGIYEQYF.

V and J are TRBV7-2 and TRBJ2-1, with 11 bases fitting TRBD2. The V gene end was trimmed by 5 bases and the J gene end by 10 bases; junction bases not matched to a gene: 16. Per the germline V gene, CDR1 is SGHTA and CDR2 is FQGNSA. There are 17 residues in the CDR3. The CDR3 nucleotides are TGTGCCAGCAGCATACAATCTAGGGTAGCGGGAGGGGGCGAGCAGTTCTTC. Its protein is CASSIQSRVAGGGEQFF.

CDR3 in amino acids: CASRRQGGVYEQYF. CDR3 bases: TGTGCCAGCAGGAGACAGGGTGGGGTCTACGAGCAGTACTTC. This chain joins TRBV6-5 and TRBJ2-7; 7 bases align to TRBD1. This CDR3 is built from 14 residues. J lost 3 bases, V lost 6 bases, and 8 bases had no gene match. The germline V gene has CDR1 MNHEY and CDR2 SVGAGI.

The table lists this clone with a count of one. The chain employs TRBV6-5 and TRBJ2-7; weak D call: TRBD2 (5 bases). V was pared by 6 bases and J by 0 bases, with 15 bases between. The germline gives CDR1 MNHEY, CDR2 SVGAGI. The CDR3 length is 15 residues. As DNA, the CDR3 is TGTGCCAGCAGGGGATGGGCGGGTGGCTCCTACGAGCAGTACTTC. Protein: CASRGWAGGSYEQYF.

This rearrangement joins TRBV6-2 or TRBV6-3 to TRBJ2-7; D call uncertain. Germline V gene data show CDR1 as MNHEY and CDR2 as SVGEGT. Trimming stripped 2 bases from V and 5 bases from J, with 4 bases between. The CDR3 has 11 amino acids. This chain's CDR3 is CASSYTDEQYF. CDR3 DNA sequence: TGTGCCAGCAGTTACACGGACGAGCAGTACTTC.

CDR3 protein: CASSVTGAYSYNEQFF. The CDR3 DNA reads as TGTGCCAGCAGCGTGACAGGGGCCTACTCCTACAATGAGCAGTTCTTC. The V and J genes are TRBV7-3 and TRBJ2-1, with TRBD1 matching 8 bases. In germline, CDR1 is SGHTA, CDR2 FQGTGA. V shed 5 bases, J shed 0 bases, and the junction held 6 bases outside the gene matches. This CDR3 region has 16 residues.

The chain couples TRBV5-1 to TRBJ2-5; 7 bases line up with TRBD2. CDR1 and CDR2 (germline): SGHRS, YFSETQ. Trimming at V came to 0 bases and at J to 5 bases, leaving 4 bases not matched to a gene. The CDR3 extends over 14 amino acids. The CDR3 DNA sequence: TGCGCCAGCAGCTTGGATCGGGAGGTGGAGACCCAGTACTTC. It is translated as CASSLDREVETQYF.

This clone appeared a few times. The chain carries TRBV27 and TRBJ1-3; D is ambiguous. The germline V gene encodes CDR1 MNHEY and CDR2 SMNVEV (reference sequence). CDR3 length: 14 residues. Trimming cost V 3 bases and J 0 bases, with 6 bases left between them. CDR3 region: CASSFSISGNTIYF. CDR3 DNA: TGTGCCAGCAGTTTTTCTATCTCTGGAAACACCATATATTTT.

This chain links TRBV19 with TRBJ2-7; 9 bases are a match to TRBD1. Germline V gene lookup returns CDR1 LNHDA and CDR2 SQIVND (reference sequence). The CDR3 consists of 13 residues. Trimming took 5 bases from V and 7 from J; bases not matched to a gene: 6. For the CDR3, the DNA is TGTGCCAGTAGTGGGGGACAGGGAGTTGAGCAGTACTTC. Its protein is CASSGGQGVEQYF.

The chain uses TRBV12-3 or TRBV12-4 and TRBJ2-5; possible D gene TRBD2, 6 bases. CDR3 size: 13 residues. Trimming took off 5 bases at V and 3 bases at J, with 10 bases between the two ends. CDR3 sequence (DNA): TGTGCCAGCAGTAGGGACTTCAAAGAGACCCAGTACTTC. This encodes CASSRDFKETQYF.

This rearrangement joins TRBV11-2 to TRBJ2-7; TRBD2 aligns across 8 bases. The CDR3 runs 18 residues. V lost 1 base and J lost 0; bases outside the gene matches: 11. Looked up from germline, CDR1 is SGHAT and CDR2 is FQNNGV. The CDR3 reads CASSLGIGAGGLSYEQYF. In DNA, the CDR3 is TGTGCCAGCAGCTTAGGGATCGGGGCGGGAGGCCTCTCCTACGAGCAGTACTTC.

J is TRBJ1-2 and V is TRBV7-8; TRBD1 aligns across 12 bases. The CDR3 length is 16 residues. Germline lookup yields CDR1 SGHVS and CDR2 FQNEAQ. J lost 4 bases, V lost 5 bases, and 8 bases had no gene match. The CDR3 region is CASSPGQGARRYGYTF. The CDR3 bases are TGTGCCAGCAGCCCGGGACAGGGGGCGAGACGCTATGGCTACACCTTC.

This clone was observed a single time. The rearrangement joins TRBV5-1 to TRBJ2-2; TRBD2 aligns across 14 bases. V shed 4 bases, J shed 4 bases, and the junction held 15 bases outside the gene matches. Germline CDR1 is SGHRS and CDR2 is YFSETQ. This CDR3 has 20 residues. The CDR3 coding sequence is TGCGCCAGCAGCCACCTACCGGGACTAGCGGGAGAGGGGCTCACCGGGGAGCTGTTTTTT. Its translation is CASSHLPGLAGEGLTGELFF.

The V and J genes are TRBV19 and TRBJ2-1; TRBD2 agrees at 7 bases. V was pared by 5 bases and J by 0 bases, with 4 bases of the junction left unmatched. CDR3 size: 15 residues. Germline values: CDR1 LNHDA, CDR2 SQIVND (reference sequence). The CDR3 loop reads CASSAGEASYNEQFF. The CDR3 nucleotides are TGTGCCAGTAGTGCGGGAGAAGCCTCCTACAATGAGCAGTTCTTC.

The chain joins TRBV28 to TRBJ2-1; the D gene is possibly TRBD2 (5 bases). Trimming pared 4 bases from V and 9 bases from J, leaving 19 bases between. The CDR3 has 15 amino acids. Germline values: CDR1 MDHEN, CDR2 SYDVKM. Here the CDR3 reads CASSSSLVRGGEQFF. Here the CDR3 DNA reads TGTGCCAGCAGTTCCTCGCTAGTAAGAGGAGGTGAGCAGTTCTTC.